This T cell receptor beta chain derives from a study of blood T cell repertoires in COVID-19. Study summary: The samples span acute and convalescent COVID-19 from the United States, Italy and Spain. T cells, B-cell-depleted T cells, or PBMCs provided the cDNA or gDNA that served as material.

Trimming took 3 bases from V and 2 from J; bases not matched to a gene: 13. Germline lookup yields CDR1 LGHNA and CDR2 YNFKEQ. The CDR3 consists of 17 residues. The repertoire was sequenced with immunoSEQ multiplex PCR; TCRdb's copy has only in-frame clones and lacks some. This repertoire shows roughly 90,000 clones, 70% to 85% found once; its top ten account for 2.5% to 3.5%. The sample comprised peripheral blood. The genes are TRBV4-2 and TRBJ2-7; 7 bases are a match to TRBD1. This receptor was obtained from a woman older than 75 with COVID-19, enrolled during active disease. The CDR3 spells CASSHRPTGPRTYEQYF. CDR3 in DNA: TGTGCCAGCAGCCACCGCCCGACAGGGCCCCGGACCTACGAGCAGTACTTC.